The rows below give T cell receptor beta chains drawn from one sample of a study of blood T cell repertoires in COVID-19. The data were produced by immunoSEQ multiplex PCR, yet TCRdb's version contains in-frame clones alone and is incomplete. This repertoire shows around 150,000 clones, roughly 79% found once; its top ten account for around 8.7%. The sample taken for sequencing was peripheral blood. The source is a man in his forties or fifties with active or convalescent COVID-19. Each CDR3 is given with its conserved first and last residue. The D gene is left open where the match is weak. Rows may omit the clone size; those that give it use once, few, many or a size class.

abundance: .
j_gene: TRBJ2-5
d_gene: .
v_gene: TRBV28
CDR3aa: CASSLWGRGADQETQYF
CDR3nt: TGTGCCAGCAGTTTATGGGGGCGGGGAGCCGATCAAGAGACCCAGTACTTC

abundance: .
j_gene: TRBJ1-6
d_gene: TRBD1
v_gene: TRBV28
CDR3aa: CASSLLDRGSPLHF
CDR3nt: TGTGCCAGCAGTTTATTGGACAGGGGTTCACCCCTCCACTTT

abundance: .
j_gene: TRBJ2-1
d_gene: TRBD2
v_gene: TRBV28
CDR3aa: CATTRAGGRPYNEQFF
CDR3nt: TGTGCCACCACCCGGGCGGGAGGCCGCCCCTACAATGAGCAGTTCTTC

abundance: .
j_gene: TRBJ1-1
d_gene: .
v_gene: TRBV25-1
CDR3aa: CASSITGSNTEAFF
CDR3nt: TGTGCCAGCAGTATAACAGGATCCAACACTGAAGCTTTCTTT

abundance: .
j_gene: TRBJ2-7
d_gene: TRBD2
v_gene: TRBV11-1
CDR3aa: CASSLQSGRASEQYF
CDR3nt: TGTGCCAGCAGCTTACAAAGCGGGAGGGCCTCCGAGCAGTACTTC

abundance: .
j_gene: TRBJ1-1
d_gene: .
v_gene: TRBV7-3
CDR3aa: CASSPDHLGNTEAFF
CDR3nt: TGTGCCAGCAGCCCTGACCACCTAGGCAACACTGAAGCTTTCTTT

abundance: .
j_gene: TRBJ2-1
d_gene: .
v_gene: TRBV11-2
CDR3aa: CASSLDRGHYNEQFF
CDR3nt: TGTGCCAGCAGCTTAGACAGGGGCCACTACAATGAGCAGTTCTTC

abundance: .
j_gene: TRBJ2-6
d_gene: .
v_gene: TRBV24-1
CDR3aa: CATSDPGFGANVLTF
CDR3nt: TGTGCCACCAGTGACCCAGGGTTTGGGGCCAACGTCCTGACTTTC

abundance: once
j_gene: TRBJ2-7
d_gene: .
v_gene: TRBV7-9
CDR3aa: CASSPLSGFSYEQYF
CDR3nt: TGTGCCAGCAGCCCCCTGAGTGGTTTTTCCTACGAGCAGTACTTC

abundance: few
j_gene: TRBJ1-1
d_gene: TRBD1
v_gene: TRBV9
CDR3aa: CASSARQGIIGTEAFF
CDR3nt: TGTGCCAGCAGCGCTAGACAGGGGATTATTGGGACTGAAGCTTTCTTT

abundance: .
j_gene: TRBJ2-7
d_gene: TRBD1
v_gene: TRBV5-4
CDR3aa: CASSLVGTGGEQYF
CDR3nt: TGTGCCAGCAGCTTGGTAGGGACAGGAGGGGAGCAGTACTTC

abundance: .
j_gene: TRBJ1-6
d_gene: .
v_gene: TRBV28
CDR3aa: CASSPSDSSYNSPLHF
CDR3nt: TGTGCCAGCAGTCCTTCGGACAGCTCCTATAATTCACCCCTCCACTTT

abundance: .
j_gene: TRBJ2-7
d_gene: TRBD1
v_gene: TRBV5-6
CDR3aa: CASSFTGDEQYF
CDR3nt: TGTGCCAGCAGCTTTACAGGGGATGAGCAGTACTTC

abundance: .
j_gene: TRBJ2-6
d_gene: .
v_gene: TRBV6-4
CDR3aa: CASSDSGSLSGANVLTF
CDR3nt: TGTGCCAGCAGTGACTCGGGCAGTCTCTCTGGGGCCAACGTCCTGACTTTC

abundance: .
j_gene: TRBJ2-5
d_gene: .
v_gene: TRBV20-1
CDR3aa: CSALSGETQYF
CDR3nt: TGCAGTGCCCTGAGCGGGGAGACCCAGTACTTC

abundance: .
j_gene: TRBJ1-4
d_gene: TRBD1
v_gene: TRBV4-1
CDR3aa: CASRWTGVTNEKLFF
CDR3nt: TGCGCCAGCAGATGGACAGGGGTTACTAATGAAAAACTGTTTTTT

abundance: .
j_gene: TRBJ2-3
d_gene: TRBD2
v_gene: TRBV11-2
CDR3aa: CASSLRVAGRVTADTQYF
CDR3nt: TGTGCCAGCAGCCTCCGGGTAGCGGGAAGAGTAACGGCAGATACGCAGTATTTT

abundance: .
j_gene: TRBJ2-3
d_gene: .
v_gene: TRBV5-1
CDR3aa: CASSLVDRETDTQYF
CDR3nt: TGCGCCAGCAGCTTGGTAGACCGGGAGACAGATACGCAGTATTTT

abundance: .
j_gene: TRBJ2-2
d_gene: TRBD2
v_gene: TRBV7-9
CDR3aa: CASSEISGRATGELFF
CDR3nt: TGTGCCAGCAGCGAGATCAGCGGGAGGGCCACCGGGGAGCTGTTTTTT

abundance: .
j_gene: TRBJ1-1
d_gene: .
v_gene: TRBV19
CDR3aa: CASSSDSQGLNTEAFF
CDR3nt: TGTGCCAGCTCATCCGACTCTCAGGGCCTGAACACTGAAGCTTTCTTT

abundance: .
j_gene: TRBJ1-1
d_gene: TRBD1
v_gene: TRBV6-7
CDR3aa: CASSYSGQAGTEAFF
CDR3nt: TGTGCCAGCAGTTACTCCGGACAGGCGGGCACTGAAGCTTTCTTT

abundance: .
j_gene: TRBJ1-2
d_gene: .
v_gene: TRBV3-1/TRBV3-2
CDR3aa: CASSQGIRGGGYTF
CDR3nt: TGTGCCAGCAGCCAAGGAATCCGAGGGGGTGGCTACACCTTC

abundance: .
j_gene: TRBJ2-1
d_gene: TRBD2
v_gene: TRBV18
CDR3aa: CASSLAGGSYNEQFF
CDR3nt: TGTGCCAGCTCACTAGCGGGAGGCTCCTACAATGAGCAGTTCTTC

abundance: .
j_gene: TRBJ2-5
d_gene: .
v_gene: TRBV19
CDR3aa: CASSSGRGRETQYF
CDR3nt: TGTGCCAGTTCATCCGGGAGGGGGCGAGAGACCCAGTACTTC

abundance: .
j_gene: TRBJ2-7
d_gene: TRBD1
v_gene: TRBV4-1
CDR3aa: CASSQDPVYRGQEQYF
CDR3nt: TGCGCCAGCAGCCAAGATCCAGTGTATAGGGGGCAGGAGCAGTACTTC

abundance: few
j_gene: TRBJ2-5
d_gene: .
v_gene: TRBV19
CDR3aa: CASSIGWQGETQYF
CDR3nt: TGTGCCAGTAGTATAGGGTGGCAGGGAGAGACCCAGTACTTC

abundance: .
j_gene: TRBJ2-1
d_gene: TRBD2
v_gene: TRBV7-9
CDR3aa: CASSPRLAGRGEQFF
CDR3nt: TGTGCCAGCAGCCCCCGACTAGCGGGGAGAGGTGAGCAGTTCTTC

abundance: few
j_gene: TRBJ1-2
d_gene: .
v_gene: TRBV19
CDR3aa: CASRKTGSNYGYTF
CDR3nt: TGTGCCAGTAGGAAAACGGGGAGTAACTATGGCTACACCTTC

abundance: few
j_gene: TRBJ2-7
d_gene: TRBD2
v_gene: TRBV4-1
CDR3aa: CASSQVLAGVYEQYF
CDR3nt: TGCGCCAGCAGCCAAGTACTAGCGGGAGTCTACGAGCAGTACTTC

abundance: .
j_gene: TRBJ2-2
d_gene: TRBD1
v_gene: TRBV10-1
CDR3aa: CASRDRGFAGELFF
CDR3nt: TGCGCCAGCAGGGACAGGGGGTTTGCCGGGGAGCTGTTTTTT

abundance: .
j_gene: TRBJ1-4
d_gene: .
v_gene: TRBV7-6
CDR3aa: CASSRGGEKLFF
CDR3nt: TGTGCCAGCAGCAGGGGGGGGGAAAAACTGTTTTTT

abundance: .
j_gene: TRBJ2-2
d_gene: TRBD2
v_gene: TRBV20-1
CDR3aa: CSASSGWDTGELFF
CDR3nt: TGCAGTGCGAGTAGCGGGTGGGACACCGGGGAGCTGTTTTTT

abundance: .
j_gene: TRBJ1-4
d_gene: .
v_gene: TRBV27
CDR3aa: CASSLSGRGLGRNEKLFF
CDR3nt: TGTGCCAGCAGTTTATCCGGGCGGGGGCTTGGCAGGAATGAAAAACTGTTTTTT

abundance: .
j_gene: TRBJ2-7
d_gene: .
v_gene: TRBV6-1
CDR3aa: CASSEGHSYEQYF
CDR3nt: TGTGCCAGCAGTGAGGGACATAGCTACGAGCAGTACTTC

abundance: .
j_gene: TRBJ2-2
d_gene: .
v_gene: TRBV11-2
CDR3aa: CASSVGYTGELFF
CDR3nt: TGTGCCAGCAGCGTGGGCTACACCGGGGAGCTGTTTTTT

abundance: once
j_gene: TRBJ2-7
d_gene: .
v_gene: TRBV12-2
CDR3aa: CASRLRVKPSYEQYF
CDR3nt: TGTGCAAGTCGCTTGCGCGTCAAGCCCTCCTACGAGCAGTACTTC

abundance: .
j_gene: TRBJ2-7
d_gene: .
v_gene: TRBV21-1
CDR3aa: CASSVRDRPSYEQYF
CDR3nt: TGTGCCAGCAGTGTCCGGGACAGGCCCTCCTACGAGCAGTACTTC

abundance: few
j_gene: TRBJ1-2
d_gene: .
v_gene: TRBV7-9
CDR3aa: CASSLLGGAYGYTF
CDR3nt: TGTGCCAGCAGCCTCCTAGGGGGAGCTTATGGCTACACCTTC

abundance: .
j_gene: TRBJ2-7
d_gene: .
v_gene: TRBV11-3
CDR3aa: CASAGRSGEQYF
CDR3nt: TGTGCCAGCGCGGGACGAAGTGGCGAGCAGTACTTC

abundance: many
j_gene: TRBJ2-3
d_gene: TRBD2
v_gene: TRBV5-8
CDR3aa: CASSLGLAGVPDTQYF
CDR3nt: TGTGCCAGCAGCCTGGGACTAGCGGGAGTCCCAGATACGCAGTATTTT

abundance: .
j_gene: TRBJ1-6
d_gene: .
v_gene: TRBV7-9
CDR3aa: CASSLGGFNSPLHF
CDR3nt: TGTGCCAGCAGCCTTGGGGGGTTTAATTCACCCCTCCACTTT

abundance: .
j_gene: TRBJ2-2
d_gene: .
v_gene: TRBV29-1
CDR3aa: CSVLGPTNTGELFF
CDR3nt: TGCAGCGTTTTGGGTCCGACTAACACCGGGGAGCTGTTTTTT

abundance: .
j_gene: TRBJ1-6
d_gene: .
v_gene: TRBV27
CDR3aa: CASRTGQSNSPLHF
CDR3nt: TGTGCCAGCAGGACCGGACAGAGCAATTCACCCCTCCACTTT

abundance: .
j_gene: TRBJ2-4
d_gene: .
v_gene: TRBV28
CDR3aa: CASSLRAKNIQYF
CDR3nt: TGTGCCAGCAGTTTACGAGCCAAAAACATTCAGTACTTC

abundance: .
j_gene: TRBJ1-2
d_gene: .
v_gene: TRBV6-1
CDR3aa: CASSEGLNLPQGFYYGYTF
CDR3nt: TGTGCCAGCAGCGAAGGCCTTAACTTACCTCAGGGATTTTATTATGGCTACACCTTC

abundance: .
j_gene: TRBJ2-1
d_gene: .
v_gene: TRBV27
CDR3aa: CASSFDRSSYNEQFF
CDR3nt: TGTGCCAGCAGTTTTGACAGGAGCTCCTACAATGAGCAGTTCTTC

abundance: .
j_gene: TRBJ2-3
d_gene: .
v_gene: TRBV7-9
CDR3aa: CASSTQLPEPDTQYF
CDR3nt: TGTGCCAGCAGCACCCAATTGCCGGAGCCAGATACGCAGTATTTT

abundance: few
j_gene: TRBJ2-6
d_gene: .
v_gene: TRBV4-1
CDR3aa: CASSRTTGSGANVLTF
CDR3nt: TGCGCCAGCAGCCGTACCACGGGCTCTGGGGCCAACGTCCTGACTTTC

abundance: .
j_gene: TRBJ1-3
d_gene: .
v_gene: TRBV5-6
CDR3aa: CASSLGIGGISGNTIYF
CDR3nt: TGTGCCAGCAGCTTGGGAATTGGCGGGATCTCTGGAAACACCATATATTTT

abundance: .
j_gene: TRBJ1-6
d_gene: .
v_gene: TRBV7-8
CDR3aa: CASRLRGGGQGNSPLHF
CDR3nt: TGTGCCAGCAGACTTAGAGGCGGAGGGCAGGGTAATTCACCCCTCCACTTT

abundance: .
j_gene: TRBJ2-7
d_gene: TRBD2
v_gene: TRBV27
CDR3aa: CASSLSRGAYEQYF
CDR3nt: TGTGCCAGCAGTTTATCGCGGGGGGCCTACGAGCAGTACTTC

abundance: .
j_gene: TRBJ2-4
d_gene: TRBD1
v_gene: TRBV6-1
CDR3aa: CASSEWEGQGRTNIQYF
CDR3nt: TGTGCCAGCAGTGAATGGGAGGGACAGGGGAGGACAAACATTCAGTACTTC

abundance: .
j_gene: TRBJ2-1
d_gene: TRBD2
v_gene: TRBV19
CDR3aa: CASRRTSGKNEQFF
CDR3nt: TGTGCCAGTAGGCGGACTAGCGGGAAGAATGAGCAGTTCTTC

abundance: .
j_gene: TRBJ2-3
d_gene: TRBD1
v_gene: TRBV30
CDR3aa: CAWSKRQGITDTQYF
CDR3nt: TGTGCCTGGAGTAAGCGACAGGGGATCACAGATACGCAGTATTTT

abundance: .
j_gene: TRBJ2-3
d_gene: TRBD2
v_gene: TRBV4-1
CDR3aa: CASSRGLGGLAGSTDTQYF
CDR3nt: TGCGCCAGCAGCCGAGGATTAGGGGGACTAGCGGGTAGCACAGATACGCAGTATTTT

abundance: .
j_gene: TRBJ1-1
d_gene: TRBD1
v_gene: TRBV24-1
CDR3aa: CAVAPQGHTEAFF
CDR3nt: TGTGCCGTTGCGCCACAGGGGCACACTGAAGCTTTCTTT

abundance: .
j_gene: TRBJ2-7
d_gene: TRBD1
v_gene: TRBV6-5
CDR3aa: CASRGTGYYEQYF
CDR3nt: TGTGCCAGCAGGGGGACAGGCTACTACGAGCAGTACTTC

abundance: few
j_gene: TRBJ2-1
d_gene: TRBD2
v_gene: TRBV11-2
CDR3aa: CASSPFPLTSGKVNEQFF
CDR3nt: TGTGCCAGCAGCCCGTTCCCCCTGACTAGCGGGAAGGTCAATGAGCAGTTCTTC

abundance: .
j_gene: TRBJ1-1
d_gene: .
v_gene: TRBV29-1
CDR3aa: CSVESWTEAFF
CDR3nt: TGCAGCGTTGAAAGCTGGACTGAAGCTTTCTTT

abundance: .
j_gene: TRBJ2-7
d_gene: .
v_gene: TRBV6-4
CDR3aa: CASTLRGEQYF
CDR3nt: TGTGCCAGCACCCTCCGGGGTGAGCAGTACTTC